The rows below give T cell receptor beta chains drawn from one sample of a study of molecular identifiers for immune sequencing clone quantification. Using its own MiXCR run on the PCR reads, TCRdb lists one record per CDR3 protein. The repertoire holds around 320,000 distinct CDR3 sequences, with about 23% as singletons. What was sequenced was naive CD8+ T cells from blood, with Jurkat cell RNA spiked in. The source of these receptors is a human donor in good health. Some libraries in this study had Jurkat cell RNA spiked in. Both conserved end residues are part of each CDR3. The D gene is left open where the match is weak. Clone size is shown for a subset of rows, as once, few, many or a class of expanded clone.

CDR3aa	CDR3nt	d_gene	v_gene	j_gene	abundance
CASSDGLAAYYNEQFF	TGTGCCAGCAGCGACGGACTAGCGGCATACTACAATGAGCAGTTCTTC	TRBD2	TRBV7-9	TRBJ2-1	few
CASSPARGTYNEQFF	TGTGCCAGCTCACCAGCCCGGGGGACCTACAATGAGCAGTTCTTC	.	TRBV18	TRBJ2-1	few
CASSQGIGDEQYF	TGCGCCAGCAGCCAAGGTATAGGAGACGAGCAGTACTTC	.	TRBV4-3	TRBJ2-7	many
CASMQTGNQETQYF	TGTGCCAGCATGCAGACAGGGAACCAAGAGACCCAGTACTTC	TRBD1	TRBV2	TRBJ2-5	few
CASSPSSRLAGAYNEQFF	TGTGCCAGCAGCCCCTCCAGCAGACTAGCGGGAGCCTACAATGAGCAGTTCTTC	TRBD2	TRBV7-8	TRBJ2-1	many
CASSLTWAVTGETSTDTQYF	TGCGCCAGCAGCTTGACCTGGGCGGTAACGGGGGAGACTAGCACAGATACGCAGTATTTT	.	TRBV5-1	TRBJ2-3	many
CASSQRERGYNEQFF	TGTGCCAGCAGCCAGCGGGAGAGGGGCTACAATGAGCAGTTCTTC	TRBD2	TRBV11-2	TRBJ2-1	.
CASSLAGGGPYEQYF	TGTGCCAGCAGCTTAGCTGGGGGCGGCCCCTACGAGCAGTACTTC	.	TRBV7-9	TRBJ2-7	few
CASAEGFGRGDTQYF	TGTGCCAGCGCCGAGGGTTTCGGACGGGGGGATACGCAGTATTTT	.	TRBV2	TRBJ2-3	few
CATSDETWGGYNEQFF	TGTGCCACCAGTGATGAGACTTGGGGGGGGTACAATGAGCAGTTCTTC	TRBD2	TRBV24-1	TRBJ2-1	few
CASSQGHGVGNEQFF	TGTGCCAGCAGCCAAGGACATGGAGTGGGCAATGAGCAGTTCTTC	.	TRBV14	TRBJ2-1	.